This record looks at one TCR beta chain sequence and its context. This record belongs to a study of blood T cell repertoires in COVID-19. Libraries were prepared by immunoSEQ multiplex PCR; TCRdb keeps only in-frame clonotypes and omits some of them. The sample contains approximately 350,000 clones, around 91% of which appear only once. Germline CDR1 reads LNHDA; CDR2 reads SQIVND (reference sequence). J gave up 4 bases and V 3 bases, and 4 bases lay outside the gene matches. The CDR3 runs to 15 residues. Sample: peripheral blood. This chain connects TRBV19 to TRBJ2-5; 11 bases are a match to TRBD1. The sequence derives from a woman under 30 who had recovered from COVID-19. The CDR3 protein is CASSIGDRGRETQYF. CDR3 in DNA: TGTGCCAGTAGTATTGGGGACAGGGGGAGAGAGACCCAGTACTTC. The full variable domain, with the rest looked up from reference TRBV19 and TRBJ2-5, is DGGITQSPKYLFRKEGQNVTLSCEQNLNHDAMYWYRQDPGQGLRLIYYSQIVNDFQKGDIAEGYSVSREKKESFPLTVTSAQKNPTAFYLCASSIGDRGRETQYFGPGTRLLVL.